This T cell receptor (beta chain) derives from a study of T cell responses to AZD1222 COVID-19 vaccine. The table came from immunoSEQ multiplex PCR; TCRdb's copy has only in-frame clones and leaves some out. The sample includes roughly 110,000 clones, about 90% of them seen just once. From germline, CDR1 is SGHAT and CDR2 FQNNGV. CDR3 length: 14 amino acids. The germline V and J ends were trimmed by 5 bases and 2 bases, with 13 bases remaining between them. The material sequenced was peripheral blood, taken on day 0 of AZD1222 vaccination. The TCR was taken from an adult in good health. The chain couples TRBV11-2 to TRBJ2-7, with a tentative D call TRBD1 (5 bases). The CDR3 bases are TGTGCCAGCAGCACCCGACAGTCCCCCTACGAGCAGTACTTC. Its translation: CASSTRQSPYEQYF.